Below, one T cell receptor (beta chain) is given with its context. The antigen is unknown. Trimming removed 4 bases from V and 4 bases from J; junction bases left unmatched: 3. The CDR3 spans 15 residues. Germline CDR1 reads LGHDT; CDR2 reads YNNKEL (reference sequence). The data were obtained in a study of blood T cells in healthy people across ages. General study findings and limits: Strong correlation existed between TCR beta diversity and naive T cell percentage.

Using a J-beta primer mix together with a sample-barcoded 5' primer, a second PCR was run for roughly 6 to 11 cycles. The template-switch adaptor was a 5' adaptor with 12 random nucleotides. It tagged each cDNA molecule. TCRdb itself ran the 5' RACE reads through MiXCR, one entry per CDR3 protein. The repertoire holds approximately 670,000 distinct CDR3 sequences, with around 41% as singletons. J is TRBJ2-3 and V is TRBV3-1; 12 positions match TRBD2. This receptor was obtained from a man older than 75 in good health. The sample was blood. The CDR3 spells CASSRTSGNADTQYF. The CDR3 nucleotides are TGTGCCAGCAGCCGGACTAGCGGGAATGCAGATACGCAGTATTTT.